These T cell receptor beta chains were read from a single sample in a study of human T cells and chemical hapten exposure. TCRdb ran MiXCR on the RACE reads and lists one entry per CDR3 protein. The sample has about 54,000 distinct CDR3 sequences, more than 9% seen once; the top ten hold approximately 1.8%. Source: whole blood, taken in connection with sensitization to the hapten diphenylcyclopropenone (DPC). All receptors come from a woman aged 45-65 years with alopecia areata. Some clones in this sample may be carry-over from other donors' samples. The CDR3 runs from the conserved cysteine through the conserved F or W. Each record gives: J gene, V gene, clone size, D gene, CDR3 protein, CDR3 DNA. The D gene is left open where the match is weak. The size of a clone is reported for some rows only, either as once, few or many, or as a class for expanded clones.

J gene: TRBJ1-5; V gene: TRBV6-1; clone size: many; D gene: -; CDR3 protein: CASSGNPRDSRVGSNQPQHF; CDR3 DNA: TGTGCCAGCAGTGGAAACCCAAGGGACTCCCGGGTCGGTAGCAATCAGCCCCAGCATTTT
J gene: TRBJ2-7; V gene: TRBV6-6; clone size: -; D gene: -; CDR3 protein: CASSPPDRLYEQYF; CDR3 DNA: TGTGCCAGCAGTCCCCCGGACAGATTGTACGAGCAGTACTTC
J gene: TRBJ1-5; V gene: TRBV2; clone size: many; D gene: TRBD1; CDR3 protein: CASSRDRGNQPQHF; CDR3 DNA: TGTGCCAGCAGCCGGGACAGGGGGAATCAGCCCCAGCATTTT
J gene: TRBJ1-5; V gene: TRBV20-1; clone size: few; D gene: -; CDR3 protein: CSARDSRRAGNQPQHF; CDR3 DNA: TGCAGTGCTAGAGATTCGCGCCGGGCCGGCAATCAGCCCCAGCATTTT
J gene: TRBJ2-1; V gene: TRBV7-2; clone size: -; D gene: -; CDR3 protein: CASSYTLANNEQFF; CDR3 DNA: TGTGCCAGCAGCTACACACTAGCAAACAATGAGCAGTTCTTC
J gene: TRBJ2-3; V gene: TRBV7-2; clone size: -; D gene: -; CDR3 protein: CASSPPHGGLTDTQYF; CDR3 DNA: TGTGCCAGCAGCCCGCCTCACGGCGGCCTCACAGATACGCAGTATTTT
J gene: TRBJ1-2; V gene: TRBV6-1; clone size: many; D gene: -; CDR3 protein: CASRATGDYGYTF; CDR3 DNA: TGTGCCAGCAGAGCGACAGGAGACTATGGCTACACCTTC
J gene: TRBJ1-5; V gene: TRBV6-2/TRBV6-3; clone size: many; D gene: -; CDR3 protein: CASSATTNGDQPQHF; CDR3 DNA: TGTGCCAGCAGTGCCACCACTAACGGGGATCAGCCCCAGCATTTT
J gene: TRBJ2-3; V gene: TRBV4-3; clone size: few; D gene: -; CDR3 protein: CASSPKIAGASDTQYF; CDR3 DNA: TGCGCCAGCAGCCCCAAGATTGCGGGGGCCTCAGATACGCAGTATTTT
J gene: TRBJ1-1; V gene: TRBV18; clone size: few; D gene: -; CDR3 protein: CASSIDRLLTEAFF; CDR3 DNA: TGTGCCAGCTCAATAGACAGGTTGCTCACTGAAGCTTTCTTT
J gene: TRBJ2-2; V gene: TRBV4-3; clone size: -; D gene: -; CDR3 protein: CASSHTQGYTGELFF; CDR3 DNA: TGCGCCAGCAGCCATACTCAGGGGTACACCGGGGAGCTGTTTTTT
J gene: TRBJ1-1; V gene: TRBV28; clone size: many; D gene: -; CDR3 protein: CASSFGGSNTEAFF; CDR3 DNA: TGTGCCAGCAGTTTTGGAGGGTCGAACACTGAAGCTTTCTTT
J gene: TRBJ2-7; V gene: TRBV12-5; clone size: -; D gene: TRBD1; CDR3 protein: CASGPRQGINEQYF; CDR3 DNA: TGTGCTAGTGGTCCCCGACAGGGTATCAACGAGCAGTACTTT
J gene: TRBJ1-2; V gene: TRBV28; clone size: -; D gene: -; CDR3 protein: CAVHANYGYTF; CDR3 DNA: TGTGCCGTCCATGCTAACTATGGCTACACCTTC
J gene: TRBJ2-2; V gene: TRBV4-3; clone size: many; D gene: -; CDR3 protein: CASSQDWTSNTGELFF; CDR3 DNA: TGCGCCAGCAGCCAAGACTGGACTTCGAACACCGGGGAGCTGTTTTTT
J gene: TRBJ2-7; V gene: TRBV5-6; clone size: -; D gene: -; CDR3 protein: CASSPYSAAAYEQYF; CDR3 DNA: TGTGCCAGCAGCCCGTATTCTGCAGCTGCCTACGAGCAGTACTTC
J gene: TRBJ2-7; V gene: TRBV5-1; clone size: -; D gene: TRBD1; CDR3 protein: CASNVAGQEVYEQYF; CDR3 DNA: TGCGCCAGCAATGTGGCCGGACAGGAGGTATACGAGCAGTACTTC
J gene: TRBJ1-1; V gene: TRBV6-6; clone size: few; D gene: -; CDR3 protein: CASSGRDNSEAFF; CDR3 DNA: TGTGCCAGCAGTGGACGGGACAACAGTGAAGCTTTCTTT
J gene: TRBJ1-4; V gene: TRBV18; clone size: -; D gene: TRBD1; CDR3 protein: CASSRTSDRVNEKLFF; CDR3 DNA: TGTGCCAGCTCACGAACCTCGGACAGGGTTAATGAAAAACTGTTTTTT
J gene: TRBJ2-7; V gene: TRBV14; clone size: many; D gene: -; CDR3 protein: CASSRTGGSGYEQYF; CDR3 DNA: TGTGCCAGCAGCCGGACGGGGGGCAGCGGTTACGAGCAGTACTTC
J gene: TRBJ2-7; V gene: TRBV2; clone size: -; D gene: -; CDR3 protein: CASSLTETYEQYF; CDR3 DNA: TGTGCCAGCAGTCTAACAGAGACCTACGAGCAGTACTTC
J gene: TRBJ1-5; V gene: TRBV5-1; clone size: -; D gene: -; CDR3 protein: CASSLGGQATQPQHF; CDR3 DNA: TGCGCCAGCAGCTTGGGAGGGCAGGCAACCCAGCCCCAGCATTTT
J gene: TRBJ1-1; V gene: TRBV28; clone size: -; D gene: TRBD1; CDR3 protein: CASMPARGVAEAFF; CDR3 DNA: TGTGCCAGCATGCCGGCCAGGGGGGTTGCTGAAGCTTTCTTT
J gene: TRBJ2-2; V gene: TRBV7-6; clone size: few; D gene: TRBD2; CDR3 protein: CASSLELAGAGTGELFF; CDR3 DNA: TGTGCCAGCAGCTTAGAACTAGCGGGGGCGGGGACCGGGGAGCTGTTTTTT